Listed below are T cell receptor beta chains from one sample, sequenced in a study of tumor-infiltrating lymphocytes in primary liver carcinoma. TCRdb passed the multiplex PCR reads through MiXCR, listing each CDR3 protein once. The top ten hold approximately 68% of the sample, which has roughly 180,000 distinct CDR3 sequences, over 50% seen once. Sequencing was carried out using peripheral blood. These receptors originate from a man in his forties with primary liver carcinoma and hepatitis B virus infection. CDR3s include the opening cysteine and the closing phenylalanine or tryptophan. The D gene is left open where the match is weak. Clone sizes are given selectively: once, few, many, or a class where the clone is expanded.

j_gene | abundance | d_gene | v_gene | CDR3aa | CDR3nt
TRBJ2-5 | NA | TRBD1 | TRBV30 | CAWSETGDWETQYF | TGTGCCTGGAGTGAGACAGGGGATTGGGAGACCCAGTACTTC
TRBJ2-1 | once | NA | TRBV11-2 | CASSFPASGEQFF | TGTGCCAGCAGCTTCCCCGCGAGCGGGGAGCAGTTCTTC
TRBJ1-1 | NA | NA | TRBV6-5 | CASSYQSRGTEAFF | TGTGCCAGCAGTTACCAGAGTAGGGGGACTGAAGCTTTCTTT
TRBJ2-3 | NA | TRBD2 | TRBV11-2 | CANSLRLAGGSDTQYF | TGTGCCAATAGCCTAAGACTCGCGGGAGGTTCAGATACGCAGTATTTT
TRBJ2-3 | NA | NA | TRBV11-2 | CASSLAASTDTQYF | TGCGCCAGCAGCTTAGCGGCTAGCACAGATACGCAATATTTT
TRBJ2-6 | many | NA | TRBV4-2 | CASSHPDYSGANVLTF | TGTGCCAGCAGCCATCCTGACTACTCTGGGGCCAACGTCCTGACTTTC
TRBJ2-2 | many | NA | TRBV11-3 | CASSPRGRGNTGELFF | TGTGCCAGCAGCCCGAGGGGCAGGGGGAACACCGGGGAGCTGTTTTTT
TRBJ1-1 | few | NA | TRBV7-8 | CASSLGMGETEAFF | TGTGCCAGCAGCTTAGGCATGGGGGAGACTGAAGCTTTCTTT
TRBJ2-7 | NA | NA | TRBV6-5 | CASSPTDATGSNEQYF | TGTGCCAGCAGTCCCACCGACGCAACCGGATCCAACGAGCAGTACTTC
TRBJ2-3 | NA | TRBD1 | TRBV4-1 | CASSQEYRRGGTDTQYF | TGCGCCAGCAGCCAAGAATACAGGCGAGGTGGGACAGATACTCAGTATTTT
TRBJ2-7 | NA | NA | TRBV7-8 | CASSHGTAYEQYF | TGTGCCAGCAGCCACGGGACTGCTTACGAGCAGTACTTC
TRBJ2-1 | many | NA | TRBV11-2 | CASSLDRGNEQFF | TGTGCCAGCAGCTTAGATCGCGGCAATGAGCAGTTCTTC
TRBJ2-7 | NA | TRBD2 | TRBV6-5 | CASSYTSGSHEQYF | TGTGCCAGCAGTTACACTAGCGGGAGTCACGAGCAGTACTTC
TRBJ2-1 | NA | TRBD2 | TRBV30 | CAWSSGRASNEQFF | TGTGCCTGGTCTAGCGGGAGGGCCTCGAATGAGCAGTTCTTC
TRBJ1-1 | many | NA | TRBV6-6 | CASSYVGGEAFF | TGTGCCAGCAGTTACGTGGGTGGTGAAGCTTTCTTT
TRBJ1-1 | NA | NA | TRBV30 | CAWSEKGDTEAFF | TGTGCCTGGAGTGAGAAGGGTGACACTGAAGCTTTCTTT
TRBJ2-1 | few | TRBD2 | TRBV12-3/TRBV12-4 | CASVGLGFNEQFF | TGTGCCAGCGTGGGACTAGGCTTCAATGAGCAGTTCTTC
TRBJ1-3 | NA | TRBD1 | TRBV18 | CASSPSSAQGAAGNTIYF | TGTGCCAGCTCACCTTCATCTGCCCAGGGGGCGGCTGGAAACACCATATATTTT
TRBJ1-1 | NA | NA | TRBV5-6 | CASSFSPTGDTEAFF | TGTGCCAGCAGCTTTTCACCTACTGGGGACACTGAAGCTTTCTTT
TRBJ1-5 | NA | NA | TRBV10-1 | CASIEWAGQPQHF | TGCGCCAGCATTGAGTGGGCGGGTCAGCCCCAGCATTTT
TRBJ2-7 | NA | TRBD1 | TRBV10-3 | CAISDLGQGSYEQYF | TGTGCCATCAGTGATCTCGGACAGGGGTCCTACGAGCAGTACTTC
TRBJ1-3 | once | NA | TRBV5-6 | CASSRTGFGSGNTIYF | TGTGCCAGCAGCCGAACAGGGTTTGGGTCTGGAAACACCATATATTTT